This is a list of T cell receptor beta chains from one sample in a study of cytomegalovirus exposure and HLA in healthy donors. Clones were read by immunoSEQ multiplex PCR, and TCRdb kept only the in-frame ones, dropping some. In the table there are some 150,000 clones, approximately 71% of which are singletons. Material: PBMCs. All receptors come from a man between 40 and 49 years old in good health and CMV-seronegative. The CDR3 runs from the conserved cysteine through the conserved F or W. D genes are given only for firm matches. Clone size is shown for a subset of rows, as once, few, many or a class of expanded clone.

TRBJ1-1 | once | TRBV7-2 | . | TGTGCCAGCAGCTTAGTCAGCGGGTCCCGGGGGGGGACTGAAGCTTTCTTT | CASSLVSGSRGGTEAFF
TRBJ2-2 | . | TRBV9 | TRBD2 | TGTGCCAGCAGCGTTACAACGGGGGGGCCCGGCGGGGAGCTGTTTTTT | CASSVTTGGPGGELFF
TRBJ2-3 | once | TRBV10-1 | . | TGCGCCAGCAGGAATGGAGACAGAGCCACAGATACGCAGTATTTT | CASRNGDRATDTQYF
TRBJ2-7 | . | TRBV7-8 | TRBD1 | TGTGCCAGCAGCATGGGACAGGCCTACGAGCAGTACTTC | CASSMGQAYEQYF
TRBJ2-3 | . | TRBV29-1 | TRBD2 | TGCAGCGTTGGAAAGCGGGGGGGCACAGATACGCAGTATTTT | CSVGKRGGTDTQYF
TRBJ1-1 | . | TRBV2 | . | TGTGCCAGCAGCGGGGAGATCCCTGAAGCTTTCTTT | CASSGEIPEAFF
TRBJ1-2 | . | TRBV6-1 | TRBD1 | TGTGCCAGCAGTGACCTTAGGACAGGCCACTATGGCTACACCTTC | CASSDLRTGHYGYTF
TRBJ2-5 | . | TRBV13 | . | TGTGCCAGCAGCCCCCCCGGGCCCAGAGGGGAGACCCAGTACTTC | CASSPPGPRGETQYF
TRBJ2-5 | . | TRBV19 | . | TGTGCCAGTAGTATACAGGTGTACCAAGAGACCCAGTACTTC | CASSIQVYQETQYF
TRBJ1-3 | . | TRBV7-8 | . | TGTGCCAGCAGCTTCACAGGTGGTGGAAACACCATATATTTT | CASSFTGGGNTIYF
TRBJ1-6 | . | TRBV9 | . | TGTGCCAGCAGCGTAGTGGACACCCCCGGGGGTTCACCCCTCCACTTT | CASSVVDTPGGSPLHF
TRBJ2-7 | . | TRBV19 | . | TGTGCCAGTAGTCCCCGCCGCGGGGGCTTCTCCTACGAGCAGTACTTC | CASSPRRGGFSYEQYF
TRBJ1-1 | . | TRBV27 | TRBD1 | TGTGCCAGCAGCCTACAGGGGATCGGTGGAGCTTTCTTT | CASSLQGIGGAFF
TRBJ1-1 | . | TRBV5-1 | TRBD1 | TGCGCCAGCTCGAGACAGGGGCGGGGAACGAACACTGAAGCTTTCTTT | CASSRQGRGTNTEAFF
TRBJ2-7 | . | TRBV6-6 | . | TGTGCCAGCAGTTATGGAGTCGGCGAGCAGTACTTC | CASSYGVGEQYF
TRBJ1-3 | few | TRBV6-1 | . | TGTGCCAGCAGGGTGGGAGTTGGAAACACCATATATTTT | CASRVGVGNTIYF
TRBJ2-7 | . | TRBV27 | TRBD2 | TGTGCCAGCAGTCGAGGACTAGCGGGGCTCGGAGAGCAGTACTTC | CASSRGLAGLGEQYF
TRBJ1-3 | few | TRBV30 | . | TGTGCCTGGGGAGTTTCCTCTGGAAACACCATATATTTT | CAWGVSSGNTIYF
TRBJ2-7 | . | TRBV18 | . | TGTGCCAGCTCACCAGCGGGACTCCCCTACGAGCAGTACTTC | CASSPAGLPYEQYF
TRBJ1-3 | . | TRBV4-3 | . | TGCGCCAGCAGCCAAGTCCCCTCCGGGAGCTCTGGAAACACCATATATTTT | CASSQVPSGSSGNTIYF
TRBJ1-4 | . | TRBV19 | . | TGTGCCAGTAGTATCCCCCAGGCATCTAATGAAAAACTGTTTTTT | CASSIPQASNEKLFF
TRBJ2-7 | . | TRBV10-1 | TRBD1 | TGCGCCAGCACCTCGGACAGGGGGTTCTACGAGCAGTACTTC | CASTSDRGFYEQYF
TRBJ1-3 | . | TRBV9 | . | TGTGCCAGCAGCGTAGGGCCCCCTGGAAACACCATATATTTT | CASSVGPPGNTIYF
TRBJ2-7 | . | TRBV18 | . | TGTGCCAGCTCACTCCTCTCCTACGAGCAGTACTTC | CASSLLSYEQYF
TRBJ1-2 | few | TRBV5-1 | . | TGCGCCAGCAGCTTTGACAGTTACTATGGCTACACCTTC | CASSFDSYYGYTF
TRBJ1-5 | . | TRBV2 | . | TGTGCCAGCAAGGTTGGAGGTAGCAATCAGCCCCAGCATTTT | CASKVGGSNQPQHF